These 14 T cell receptor beta chains originate from one sample sequenced in a study of CD8+CD57+ T cells in acquired aplastic anemia. TCR beta VDJ and CDR3 profiles were obtained from a genomic DNA template. TCRdb reprocessed the reads with MiXCR, giving one entry per CDR3 protein. This repertoire shows under 350,000 distinct CDR3 sequences, 56% found once; its top ten account for roughly 8%. Material for sequencing was sorted CD4+, CD8+, or CD8+CD57+ T cells (not recorded which) from PBMCs. All receptors come from a human donor with severe aplastic anemia or a healthy control (not recorded which).

The chain carries TRBV15 and TRBJ2-4; D possibly corresponds to TRBD2 (7 bases). Germline V gene data show CDR1 as LNHNV and CDR2 as YYDKDF (reference sequence). The CDR3 extends over 17 amino acids. The V and J ends lost 4 bases and 4 bases respectively, with 20 bases between them. The CDR3 spells CATSNQGGGGKKNIQYF. Here the CDR3 DNA reads TGTGCCACCAGCAACCAAGGGGGGGGGGGTAAAAAAAACATTCAGTACTTC.

The J gene is TRBJ2-5, the V gene TRBV14; D is unclear. Between the trimmed V and J ends, which lost 1 base and 5 bases, there was a span of 5 bases. The CDR3 covers 12 residues. Germline V lookup: CDR1 SGHDN, CDR2 FVKESK. The CDR3 DNA reads TGTGCCAGCAGCCAAGTCACCGAGACCCAGTACTTC. It encodes CASSQVTETQYF.

This sequence joins TRBV20-1 and TRBJ2-3; unclear D gene. V was trimmed by 0 bases and J by 4 bases, leaving 11 bases between them. The CDR3 sequence is 14 residues long. The germline CDR1 and CDR2 sequences are DFQATT and SNEGSKA (reference sequence). CDR3 residues: CSARDPPGPDTQYF. As DNA, the CDR3 is TGCAGTGCTAGAGACCCTCCAGGCCCAGATACGCAGTATTTT.

The chain employs TRBV7-9 and TRBJ1-2; D remains ambiguous. This CDR3 contains 11 residues. V lost 4 bases and J 2 bases, leaving 2 bases between the germline ends. The germline V gene encodes CDR1 SEHNR and CDR2 FQNEAQ (reference sequence). Here the CDR3 reads CASSSNYGYTF. CDR3 DNA: TGTGCCAGCAGCTCCAACTATGGCTACACCTTC.

The rearrangement joins TRBV9 to TRBJ1-2; 7 bases fit TRBD1. CDR1 is SGDLS and CDR2 is YYNGEE in the germline V gene. The trim removed 0 bases at V and 1 base at J, leaving 3 bases unmatched. The CDR3 runs 15 residues. CDR3 in amino acids: CASSVEGDSNYGYTF. The CDR3 bases are TGTGCCAGCAGCGTAGAAGGGGACAGTAACTATGGCTACACCTTC.

With regard to this clonotype: A read error may explain this, as a much larger clone is one base away. The chain uses TRBV5-1 and TRBJ1-5; D is ambiguous. CDR1 and CDR2 (germline): SGHRS, YFSETQ. The CDR3 has 15 amino acids. In DNA, the CDR3 is TGCGCCAGCAGCTTGGGATGGCAGAAGAATCAGCTCCAGCATTTT. Its protein is CASSLGWQKNQLQHF.

This clonotype came up many times. The V gene is TRBV9, the J gene TRBJ1-2, with TRBD1 matching over 11 bases. The CDR3 has 16 residues. After removal of 3 bases from V and 7 bases from J, the junction contained 11 bases not matched to a gene. Germline values: CDR1 SGDLS, CDR2 YYNGEE. The CDR3 sequence is CASSDLRTGGLGGYTF. CDR3 nucleotide sequence: TGTGCCAGCAGCGACCTGAGGACAGGGGGCTTAGGTGGCTACACCTTC.

The genes are TRBV19 and TRBJ1-5; no reliable D call. CDR3 length: 14 residues. The V and J ends lost 1 base and 4 bases respectively, with 8 bases between them. Per the germline V gene, CDR1 is LNHDA and CDR2 is SQIVND (reference sequence). The CDR3 bases are TGTGCCAGTAGTATAGGCAGAAAAAATCAGCCCCAGCATTTT. Amino acids: CASSIGRKNQPQHF.

This clonotype has just a few counts. Just one base apart from a much larger clone, this may be a read error. Here the CDR3 omits its conserved ending phenylalanine or tryptophan, so a read error is the likely source. The chain couples TRBV6-1 to TRBJ1-2; tentative D call: TRBD1 (5 bases). The ends were cut back, 7 bases at V and 5 bases at J, with 17 bases in the middle. There are 14 residues in the CDR3. The V gene's germline CDR1 is MNHNS and CDR2 SASEGT. DNA for the CDR3: TGTGCCAGCACCAACCCCCCAGGGACGTATGGCTACACCCTC. Protein: CASTNPPGTYGYTL.

The chain employs TRBV15 and TRBJ2-3; D not resolved. Germline V lookup: CDR1 LNHNV, CDR2 YYDKDF (reference sequence). CDR3 length: 12 amino acids. V dropped 4 bases and J dropped 7 bases, with 9 bases sitting between them. The DNA of the CDR3 is TGTGCCACCAGCAAATTAGGGAATACGCAGTATTTT. Its protein product is CATSKLGNTQYF.

The chain combines TRBV19 with TRBJ1-1; D might be TRBD1 (5 bases). In germline, CDR1 is LNHDA, CDR2 SQIVND (reference sequence). The CDR3 has 14 residues. Deletions cut 7 bases from V and 1 base from J, with 13 bases between. CDR3 DNA sequence: TGTGCCAGTACAACGGGACGGACGAACACTGAAGCTTTCTTT. Amino acids: CASTTGRTNTEAFF.

This clonotype was detected ten times or more. This chain joins TRBV7-2 and TRBJ2-4; 10 bases are a match to TRBD1. Trimming removed 5 bases from V and 2 bases from J; junction bases left unmatched: 6. In germline, CDR1 is SGHTA, CDR2 FQGNSA. There are 16 residues in the CDR3. The CDR3 is CASSRLTGGSKNIQYF. In DNA form, the CDR3 reads TGTGCCAGCAGCCGACTGACAGGGGGCTCCAAAAACATTCAGTACTTC.

The rearrangement links TRBV20-1 to TRBJ2-1; D not certain. Germline-derived CDR1 and CDR2 are DFQATT and SNEGSKA (reference sequence). The CDR3 is made up of 11 amino acids. Trimming pared 1 base from V and 9 bases from J, leaving 7 bases between. The CDR3 is CSARGDGEQFF. Written as DNA, the CDR3 is TGCAGTGCTAGAGGCGACGGTGAGCAGTTCTTC.

The rearrangement uses TRBV29-1 and TRBJ1-1; 7 bases fit TRBD1. After removal of 3 bases from V and 5 bases from J, the junction contained 9 bases not matched to a gene. Germline lookup yields CDR1 SQVTM and CDR2 ANQGSEA. The CDR3 consists of 14 residues. CDR3 DNA: TGCAGCGTTGACGCAGGGGGATTTTATACTGAAGCTTTCTTT. Protein: CSVDAGGFYTEAFF.